This T cell receptor (beta chain) stems from a study of neurological immune-mediated disorders. This clonotype has at least ten counts. Via MiXCR, TCRdb re-called the 5' RACE reads, giving one row per CDR3 protein. The table includes about 55,000 distinct CDR3 sequences, approximately 4.1% detected once. Germline V lookup: CDR1 SNHLY, CDR2 FYNNEI. J was trimmed by 6 bases and V by 6 bases; bases with no gene match: 4. The CDR3 length is 14 residues. Sequenced sample: PBMCs. The TCR sequence derives from a man in his fifties or sixties with multiple sclerosis. This sequence joins TRBV2 and TRBJ2-7; 14 bases map to TRBD2. CDR3 sequence: CASRPGLAGGEQYF. The DNA of the CDR3 is TGTGCCAGCAGACCTGGACTAGCGGGGGGCGAGCAGTACTTC.